Listed here are 30 T cell receptor beta chains from one sample, sequenced in a study of blood T cell repertoires in COVID-19. Clones were read by immunoSEQ multiplex PCR, and TCRdb kept only the in-frame ones, dropping some. The table has fewer than 300,000 clones, approximately 91% seen once; the top ten hold about 2.2%. The material sequenced was peripheral blood. Receptors originate from a woman in her 30s with COVID-19, enrolled during active disease.

This clone occurred a few times. V and J are TRBV4-2 and TRBJ2-7; 10 nucleotides line up with TRBD1. The CDR3 runs 16 residues. The germline CDR1 and CDR2 sequences are LGHNA and YNFKEQ. With 3 bases clipped from V and 5 bases from J, the junction kept 10 bases outside the gene matches. CDR3 bases: TGTGCCAGCAGCCAGGCTCGAGGGACAGGGGAGGACGAGCAGTACTTC. It codes for CASSQARGTGEDEQYF.

J is TRBJ1-1 and V is TRBV18; 8 bases are shared with TRBD1. CDR1 KGHSH and CDR2 LQKENI come from the germline V gene. This CDR3 has 15 residues. V lost 4 bases and J lost 4; bases outside the gene matches: 8. The CDR3 DNA is TGTGCCAGCTCACTCAACGGACAGGGAGGCACTGAAGCTTTCTTT. It specifies CASSLNGQGGTEAFF. Drawing the rest from reference TRBV18 and TRBJ1-1, the complete variable domain is NAGVMQNPRHLVRRRGQEARLRCSPMKGHSHVYWYRQLPEEGLKFMVYLQKENIIDESGMPKERFSAEFPKEGPSILRIQQVVRGDSAAYFCASSLNGQGGTEAFFGQGTRLTVV.

The chain carries TRBV19 and TRBJ1-5; D remains ambiguous. Germline V gene lookup returns CDR1 LNHDA and CDR2 SQIVND (reference sequence). The CDR3 is 16 amino acids. V lost 4 bases and J lost 2, with 15 bases in between. The CDR3 is CASSTYDREGNQPQHF. Here the CDR3 DNA reads TGTGCCAGTAGTACGTACGATCGGGAGGGCAATCAGCCCCAGCATTTT. Full variable domain (remainder filled in from reference TRBV19 and TRBJ1-5): DGGITQSPKYLFRKEGQNVTLSCEQNLNHDAMYWYRQDPGQGLRLIYYSQIVNDFQKGDIAEGYSVSREKKESFPLTVTSAQKNPTAFYLCASSTYDREGNQPQHFGDGTRLSIL.

This chain links TRBV9 with TRBJ1-1; 8 nucleotides match TRBD1. The germline V gene encodes CDR1 SGDLS and CDR2 YYNGEE. V shed 4 bases, J shed 1 base, and the junction held 3 bases outside the gene matches. This CDR3 spans 14 amino acids. CDR3 nucleotides: TGTGCCAGCAGCACGACAGGGGCGAACACTGAAGCTTTCTTT. Its protein is CASSTTGANTEAFF.

This clone came up once. The V and J genes are TRBV27 and TRBJ1-6; 7 nucleotides match TRBD1. The CDR3 length is 14 residues. Germline CDR1 and CDR2: MNHEY and SMNVEV (reference sequence). V lost 5 bases to trimming and J lost 6 bases; unmatched junction nucleotides: 4. The CDR3 bases are TGTGCCAGCAGTGGCCGGGACAGTAATTCACCCCTCCACTTT. This translates into CASSGRDSNSPLHF.

The V call is TRBV20-1, the J call TRBJ1-1; TRBD1 is a possible D gene (5 bases). This CDR3 spans 10 amino acids. Per germline, CDR1 DFQATT and CDR2 SNEGSKA (reference sequence). Trimming took 7 bases from V and 5 from J, leaving 8 bases between them. The CDR3 DNA is TGCAGTGTCAGGGAAACTGAAGCTTTCTTT. It is translated as CSVRETEAFF.

As for this clone: The identical CDR3 is also encoded by other nucleotide sequences in the sample. V is TRBV19 and J is TRBJ1-1; D possibly corresponds to TRBD1 (5 bases). The V and J ends lost 3 bases and 1 base respectively, with 9 bases between them. This CDR3 spans 14 amino acids. Germline CDR1 is LNHDA and CDR2 is SQIVND (reference sequence). The CDR3 DNA reads as TGTGCCAGTAGTATTGCTAGGGGGAACACTGAAGCTTTCTTT. It yields the protein CASSIARGNTEAFF.

This chain connects TRBV6-1 to TRBJ1-2; 8 nucleotides align to TRBD1. The CDR3 is 15 residues long. Germline trimming cut 3 bases from V and 4 bases from J; bases unmatched to any gene: 7. Germline CDR1 reads MNHNS; CDR2 reads SASEGT. DNA for the CDR3: TGTGCCAGCAGTGAGGCAAGGACAGGGACCTATGGCTACACCTTC. As protein: CASSEARTGTYGYTF.

The rearrangement uses TRBV11-2 and TRBJ2-5, with TRBD2 identical over 10 bases. The V gene's germline CDR1 is SGHAT and CDR2 FQNNGV. Losses at the gene ends were 4 bases for V and 12 bases for J; bases not matched to a gene: 11. This CDR3 contains 14 residues. The CDR3 nucleotides read TGTGCCAGCAGCTCCTCCGGGACTAGCGCCACCGAGTACTTC. Encoded protein: CASSSSGTSATEYF.

The rearrangement uses TRBV7-2 and TRBJ1-5; TRBD1 matches 8 bases. The CDR3 is 13 amino acids. J gave up 7 bases and V 4 bases, and 3 bases lay outside the gene matches. Germline V gene lookup returns CDR1 SGHTA and CDR2 FQGNSA. The CDR3, as DNA: TGTGCCAGCAGCTCGGACAGGGCGCAGCCCCAGCATTTT. Amino acid sequence: CASSSDRAQPQHF.

This clone is a singleton in its sample. CDR3 sequence: CASSFTTGQPQHF. CDR3 bases: TGTGCCAGCAGTTTCACGACAGGTCAGCCCCAGCATTTT. The chain carries TRBV27 and TRBJ1-5; the D gene is possibly TRBD1 (6 bases). The CDR3 covers 13 residues. V was trimmed by 3 bases and J by 6 bases, leaving 9 bases between them. The germline gives CDR1 MNHEY, CDR2 SMNVEV (reference sequence).

A single count supports this clone. V and J are TRBV15 and TRBJ1-1; TRBD1 is a possible D gene (6 bases). Germline V CDR1 and CDR2: LNHNV, YYDKDF (reference sequence). The CDR3 length is 16 residues. The germline V and J ends were trimmed by 0 bases and 4 bases, with 15 bases remaining between them. The DNA of the CDR3 is TGTGCCACCAGCAGAGATTCACAGGGAGGGGGCACTGAAGCTTTCTTT. Amino acids: CATSRDSQGGGTEAFF.

This clone appeared a few times. The rearrangement joins TRBV19 to TRBJ2-1; TRBD2 aligns across 12 bases. From germline, CDR1 is LNHDA and CDR2 SQIVND (reference sequence). The CDR3 has 15 amino acids. Trimming at V came to 6 bases and at J to 8 bases, leaving 8 bases not matched to a gene. In DNA, the CDR3 is TGTGCCAGTAGCTCGACTAGCGGGAGTTTCGATGAGCAGTTCTTC. Its translation is CASSSTSGSFDEQFF.

This clone was picked up a small number of times. The V and J genes are TRBV5-4 and TRBJ2-1; D gene uncertain. V lost 3 bases and J lost 2, with 9 bases in between. The germline gives CDR1 SGHNT, CDR2 YYREEE (reference sequence). This CDR3 is built from 14 residues. DNA of the CDR3: TGTGCCAGCAGCTCTGCGAGGCCCTACAATGAGCAGTTCTTC. Protein sequence: CASSSARPYNEQFF.

V is TRBV7-9 and J is TRBJ1-2; D perhaps matches TRBD1 (5 bases). The CDR3 is made up of 15 amino acids. Trimming removed 4 bases at V and 4 bases at J, with 16 bases between. Per the germline V gene, CDR1 is SEHNR and CDR2 is FQNEAQ (reference sequence). This CDR3 reads CASSWGTPGGYGYTF. The CDR3 coding sequence is TGTGCCAGCAGCTGGGGGACTCCCGGAGGCTATGGCTACACCTTC. Complete variable domain (other parts from reference TRBV7-9 and TRBJ1-2): DTGVSQNPRHKITKRGQNVTFRCDPISEHNRLYWYRQTLGQGPEFLTYFQNEAQLEKSRLLSDRFSAERPKGSFSTLEIQRTEQGDSAMYLCASSWGTPGGYGYTFGSGTRLTVV.

The chain has TRBV19 and TRBJ2-3; 9 bases match TRBD2. With V trimmed by 4 bases and J by 4 bases, 3 bases remained unmatched. This CDR3 region has 14 residues. Per germline, CDR1 LNHDA and CDR2 SQIVND (reference sequence). The CDR3 here is CASSRREGADTQYF. In DNA form, the CDR3 reads TGTGCCAGTAGTAGGCGGGAGGGCGCAGATACGCAGTATTTT.

The rearrangement uses TRBV19 and TRBJ2-3, with D possibly TRBD1 on 6 matching bases. CDR3 length equals 15 residues. Per the germline V gene, CDR1 is LNHDA and CDR2 is SQIVND (reference sequence). Trimming took off 4 bases at V and 3 bases at J, with 14 bases between the two ends. CDR3 residues: CASSRTALRTDTQYF. DNA for the CDR3: TGTGCCAGTAGTAGGACAGCCTTGAGGACAGATACGCAGTATTTT.

Here the CDR3 reads CASSESRGSVEQFF. The CDR3, as DNA: TGCGCCAGCAGTGAGTCCCGAGGTTCGGTTGAGCAGTTCTTC. The rearrangement uses TRBV10-1 and TRBJ2-1; D not resolved. In germline, CDR1 is WNHNN, CDR2 SYGVQD (reference sequence). Trimming took off 0 bases at V and 9 bases at J, with 12 bases between the two ends. This CDR3 is 14 amino acids long.

The chain joins TRBV7-9 to TRBJ2-7; D is ambiguous. CDR3 size: 16 residues. Looked up from germline, CDR1 is SEHNR and CDR2 is FQNEAQ (reference sequence). Trimming took 5 bases from V and 6 from J, leaving 23 bases between them. The CDR3 DNA sequence: TGTGCCAGCAGCCCCCGGCGATCAGGCCGATTGACCGAGCAGTACTTC. Amino acids: CASSPRRSGRLTEQYF.

The rearrangement uses TRBV7-2 and TRBJ2-1; 10 positions agree with TRBD2. The CDR3 has 17 amino acids. The J segment lost 0 bases and the V segment lost 5 bases, leaving 7 bases of the junction unmatched. The V gene's germline CDR1 is SGHTA and CDR2 FQGNSA. The CDR3: CASSPDPSGSSYNEQFF. Written as DNA, the CDR3 is TGTGCCAGCAGCCCGGACCCTAGCGGGAGCTCCTACAATGAGCAGTTCTTC. The whole variable domain, filled in from reference TRBV7-2 and TRBJ2-1, reads GAGVSQSPSNKVTEKGKDVELRCDPISGHTALYWYRQSLGQGLEFLIYFQGNSAPDKSGLPSDRFSAERTGGSVSTLTIQRTQQEDSAVYLCASSPDPSGSSYNEQFFGPGTRLTVL.

The chain has TRBV5-5 and TRBJ1-5; 7 bases fit TRBD1. With 0 bases clipped from V and 0 bases from J, the junction kept 6 bases outside the gene matches. This CDR3 has 17 residues. CDR1 and CDR2 (germline): SGHKS, YYEKEE (reference sequence). The CDR3 is CASSLGTGASSNQPQHF. CDR3 sequence (DNA): TGTGCCAGCAGCTTGGGAACAGGGGCAAGTAGCAATCAGCCCCAGCATTTT.

The chain uses TRBV13 and TRBJ2-1; 9 bases agree with TRBD1. V trimming: 5 bases; J trimming: 8 bases; junction bases outside the gene matches: 13. This CDR3 has 16 amino acids. Germline loops: CDR1 PRHDT, CDR2 FYEKMQ (reference sequence). CDR3 amino acids: CASSTLGQGMVYEQFF. CDR3 nucleotides: TGTGCCAGCAGCACGTTAGGACAGGGGATGGTATATGAGCAGTTCTTC.

CDR3 DNA: TGTGCCAGCAGCGAAACGGGACAGGGCTCCTACGAGCAGTACTTC. Encoded protein: CASSETGQGSYEQYF. The chain employs TRBV9 and TRBJ2-7; 9 nucleotides agree with TRBD1. CDR1 and CDR2 from the germline V gene are SGDLS and YYNGEE. J gave up 0 bases and V 3 bases, and 4 bases lay outside the gene matches. The CDR3 totals 15 residues. Complete variable domain (other parts from reference TRBV9 and TRBJ2-7): DSGVTQTPKHLITATGQRVTLRCSPRSGDLSVYWYQQSLDQGLQFLIQYYNGEERAKGNILERFSAQQFPDLHSELNLSSLELGDSALYFCASSETGQGSYEQYFGPGTRLTVT.

This clone is a singleton in its sample. The CDR3 DNA sequence: TGTGCCACCAGTGGAGGCTACGAGCAGTACTTC. Its protein product is CATSGGYEQYF. The rearrangement uses TRBV24-1 and TRBJ2-7; D unresolved. The germline V gene has CDR1 KGHDR and CDR2 SFDVKD. Deletions cut 5 bases from V and 3 bases from J, with 4 bases between. The CDR3 runs 11 residues.

The chain uses TRBV27 and TRBJ1-5; 10 bases match TRBD1. Germline trimming cut 6 bases from V and 6 bases from J; bases unmatched to any gene: 2. This CDR3 region has 13 residues. Germline CDR1 MNHEY, CDR2 SMNVEV (reference sequence). The CDR3 sequence: CASSWDRGQPQHF. CDR3 DNA sequence: TGTGCCAGCAGCTGGGACAGGGGTCAGCCCCAGCATTTT.

The chain combines TRBV6-5 with TRBJ2-7, with D perhaps TRBD2 (6 bases). The ends were cut back, 0 bases at V and 3 bases at J, with 12 bases in the middle. Germline V lookup: CDR1 MNHEY, CDR2 SVGAGI. The CDR3 is made up of 15 amino acids. CDR3 sequence: CASSYSQRASYEQYF. For the CDR3, the DNA is TGTGCCAGCAGTTACTCGCAGCGGGCTAGCTACGAGCAGTACTTC.

V and J are TRBV30 and TRBJ2-2, with TRBD2 identical over 9 bases. In germline, CDR1 is GTSNPN, CDR2 SVGIG (reference sequence). The CDR3 contains 14 residues. The V segment lost 5 bases and the J segment 4 bases; nucleotides outside the gene matches: 5. Here the CDR3 reads CAWEGLASTGELFF. The CDR3 DNA reads TGTGCCTGGGAGGGACTAGCAAGCACCGGGGAGCTGTTTTTT.

The rearrangement joins TRBV7-2 to TRBJ2-2, with 8 bases lining up with TRBD1. V lost 7 bases to trimming and J lost 0 bases; unmatched junction nucleotides: 7. CDR3 length: 16 residues. Germline V gives CDR1 SGHTA, CDR2 FQGNSA. CDR3 bases: TGTGCCAGCAAAGTAACAGGGGGGTCGAACACCGGGGAGCTGTTTTTT. This sequence encodes CASKVTGGSNTGELFF.

The genes are TRBV11-2 and TRBJ1-1; 8 nucleotides line up with TRBD1. The CDR3 has 16 amino acids. Germline loops: CDR1 SGHAT, CDR2 FQNNGV. The V and J ends lost 2 bases and 2 bases, in that order; junction bases with no gene match: 7. The CDR3 loop reads CASSLIGQGQNTEAFF. Written as DNA, the CDR3 is TGTGCCAGCAGCTTAATAGGACAGGGCCAAAACACTGAAGCTTTCTTT. Full variable domain (outside the CDR3, taken from reference TRBV11-2 and TRBJ1-1): EAGVAQSPRYKIIEKRQSVAFWCNPISGHATLYWYQQILGQGPKLLIQFQNNGVVDDSQLPKDRFSAERLKGVDSTLKIQPAKLEDSAVYLCASSLIGQGQNTEAFFGQGTRLTVV.

V gene TRBV11-2 combines with J gene TRBJ2-7; TRBD2 might be the D (6 bases). This CDR3 comprises 13 residues. Trimming stripped 5 bases from V and 4 bases from J, with 12 bases between. Per germline, CDR1 SGHAT and CDR2 FQNNGV. The CDR3 DNA reads as TGTGCCAGCAGCCCGCAGACTAGGTACGAGCAGTACTTC. Protein product: CASSPQTRYEQYF.